These 22 T cell receptor beta chains share one sample of origin, sequenced in a study of PD-1 blockade in classical Hodgkin lymphoma. Assay: immunoSEQ multiplex PCR; the TCRdb copy retains only in-frame clones and omits some. The sample lists 27,000 or so clones; around 72% were seen once. Time point of the sample: cycle 4 day 1 (C4D1), after five to seven weeks of nivolumab. Every patient was affected by relapse after autologous stem cell transplantation, while exposure to brentuximab vedotin was not uniform. The sequences come from peripheral blood mononuclear cells (PBMCs), collected before the fourth cycle of nivolumab. Source of these receptors: a human donor with classical Hodgkin lymphoma.

This sequence joins TRBV28 and TRBJ1-5, with no clear D. This CDR3 contains 14 residues. Germline CDR1 reads MDHEN; CDR2 reads SYDVKM. Trimming shortened V by 7 bases and J by 8 bases, and 18 bases separated the two germline ends. The CDR3 sequence is CASTPPPELEPQHF. DNA for the CDR3: TGTGCCAGCACCCCTCCACCGGAGCTCGAGCCCCAGCATTTT.

The chain employs TRBV30 and TRBJ1-5, with D uncertain. V was cut by 3 bases and J by 0 bases, with 6 bases left in between. Germline V gives CDR1 GTSNPN, CDR2 SVGIG (reference sequence). The CDR3 extends over 13 amino acids. In DNA form, the CDR3 reads TGTGCCTGGAGCGAGAATAGCAATCAGCCCCAGCATTTT. It specifies CAWSENSNQPQHF.

The chain recombines TRBV12-5 with TRBJ1-4; D gene uncertain. The CDR3 is made up of 15 amino acids. Germline CDR1 reads LGHNT; CDR2 reads FRNRAP. Trimming removed 5 bases at V and 3 bases at J, with 13 bases between. CDR3 residues: CASGPLGRANEKLFF. The CDR3 DNA follows: TGTGCTAGTGGTCCCCTCGGGAGGGCTAATGAAAAACTGTTTTTT.

V is TRBV10-1 and J is TRBJ1-4, with 8 bases that match TRBD1. This CDR3 has 16 amino acids. V trimming: 6 bases; J trimming: 0 bases; junction bases outside the gene matches: 6. CDR1 and CDR2 from the germline V gene are WNHNN and SYGVQD (reference sequence). The CDR3 here is CASSPGQVATNEKLFF. The CDR3 coding sequence is TGCGCCAGCAGCCCGGGACAGGTAGCAACTAATGAAAAACTGTTTTTT.

V and J are TRBV29-1 and TRBJ2-5; D ambiguous. In germline, CDR1 is SQVTM, CDR2 ANQGSEA. V was shortened by 0 bases and J by 4 bases, with 6 bases between the two germline ends. This CDR3 region has 12 residues. In DNA, the CDR3 is TGCAGCGTTGAAGATCCAGGAGAGACCCAGTACTTC. It is translated as CSVEDPGETQYF.

The chain couples TRBV10-2 to TRBJ2-3; D not resolved. CDR1 WSHSY and CDR2 SAAADI come from the germline V gene. Trimming shortened V by 0 bases and J by 1 base, and 5 bases separated the two germline ends. This CDR3 has 14 amino acids. CDR3 DNA sequence: TGCGCCAGCAGTGAGTCGAAACGCACAGATACGCAGTATTTT. It yields the protein CASSESKRTDTQYF.

This clone was picked up a small number of times. The rearrangement joins TRBV5-6 to TRBJ2-7, with 9 bases lining up with TRBD2. Trimming removed 0 bases from V and 4 bases from J; junction bases left unmatched: 5. This CDR3 is built from 15 residues. In germline, CDR1 is SGHDT, CDR2 YYEEEE. The CDR3 sequence: CASSLELAGGYEQYF. CDR3 bases: TGTGCCAGCAGCTTGGAACTAGCGGGCGGTTACGAGCAGTACTTC.

The rearrangement joins TRBV28 to TRBJ2-5; perhaps TRBD1 as D (6 bases). Germline values: CDR1 MDHEN, CDR2 SYDVKM. The ends were cut back, 3 bases at V and 1 base at J, with 15 bases in the middle. This CDR3 is 16 amino acids long. CDR3 in DNA: TGTGCCAGCAGTTTCCCCCACCGCAGGGGCCAAGAGACCCAGTACTTC. It is translated as CASSFPHRRGQETQYF.

The gene calls are TRBV28 and TRBJ1-5; D is possibly TRBD1 (5 bases). V gave up 7 bases and J gave up 2 bases, with 15 bases separating them. CDR1 and CDR2 from the germline V gene are MDHEN and SYDVKM. The CDR3 extends over 15 amino acids. The CDR3: CASISGGKGNQPQHF. The CDR3 DNA reads as TGTGCCAGCATCTCCGGGGGGAAGGGCAATCAGCCCCAGCATTTT.

The chain recombines TRBV6-1 with TRBJ2-6; D remains unclear. The CDR3 has 18 residues. CDR1 MNHNS and CDR2 SASEGT come from the germline V gene. V lost 2 bases, J lost 5 bases, and 19 bases lay in between. CDR3: CASSESLECNSRANVLTF. The CDR3 nucleotides are TGTGCCAGCAGTGAATCATTGGAATGTAACAGTCGGGCCAACGTCCTGACTTTC.

This clone is medium-sized. This sequence joins TRBV2 and TRBJ2-7; TRBD1 matches at 10 bases. Germline V gene lookup returns CDR1 SNHLY and CDR2 FYNNEI. V dropped 3 bases and J dropped 7; count of bases not matched to a gene: 6. CDR3 size: 14 residues. As DNA, the CDR3 is TGTGCCAGCAGTGATGTGGGACAGGGGAGGGAGCAGTACTTC. Amino acid sequence: CASSDVGQGREQYF.

The rearrangement uses TRBV7-9 and TRBJ2-6; D is unresolved. There are 16 residues in the CDR3. The germline V gene has CDR1 SEHNR and CDR2 FQNEAQ (reference sequence). The V end was cut by 3 bases, the J end by 0 bases, with 9 bases between. CDR3 in amino acids: CASSFDSHSGANVLTF. CDR3 in DNA: TGTGCCAGCAGCTTTGACTCACACTCTGGGGCCAACGTCCTGACTTTC.

This clone has only a few counts. The chain joins TRBV7-2 to TRBJ1-3, with 7 bases matching TRBD1. The junction had 4 bases not matched to a gene; V was cut back by 5 bases and J by 0 bases. The CDR3 loop spans 15 amino acids. Looked up from germline, CDR1 is SGHTA and CDR2 is FQGNSA. CDR3 amino acids: CASSPGQISGNTIYF. The CDR3 nucleotides read TGTGCCAGCAGCCCGGGACAGATCTCTGGAAACACCATATATTTT.

The chain recombines TRBV5-6 with TRBJ2-7; D possibly uses TRBD1 or TRBD2 (5 bases each). Germline V gene data show CDR1 as SGHDT and CDR2 as YYEEEE. CDR3 length: 14 residues. Trimming took 4 bases from V and 0 from J, leaving 11 bases between them. The CDR3 bases are TGTGCCAGCAGCCCGGGACGGCGCTCCTACGAGCAGTACTTC. The encoded protein is CASSPGRRSYEQYF.

This chain links TRBV6-5 with TRBJ1-2; D is possibly TRBD1 (5 bases). Trimming removed 7 bases from V and 4 bases from J, with 19 bases in between. Germline CDR1 reads MNHEY; CDR2 reads SVGAGI. CDR3 length: 15 amino acids. CDR3 nucleotide sequence: TGTGCCAGCACACCCGGGCGTCGGGACCCCTATGGCTACACCTTC. Translated: CASTPGRRDPYGYTF.

The gene calls are TRBV5-6 and TRBJ2-2; tentative D call: TRBD2 (6 bases). The CDR3 loop spans 17 amino acids. V was pared by 0 bases and J by 2 bases, with 14 bases between. Germline CDR1 is SGHDT and CDR2 is YYEEEE. The CDR3 region is CASSLAMAGYNTGELFF. CDR3 DNA: TGTGCCAGCAGCTTGGCCATGGCGGGGTATAACACCGGGGAGCTGTTTTTT.

The chain is built from TRBV28 and TRBJ2-7; tentatively, D is TRBD1 (6 bases). The CDR3 contains 14 residues. CDR1 is MDHEN and CDR2 is SYDVKM in the germline V gene. The ends were cut back, 6 bases at V and 3 bases at J, with 15 bases in the middle. The chain's CDR3 is CASRPPGQNYEQYF. In DNA, the CDR3 is TGTGCCAGCAGACCGCCGGGACAAAACTACGAGCAGTACTTC.

This clone has only a few counts. The gene calls are TRBV18 and TRBJ2-1; TRBD2 agrees at 9 bases. V lost 2 bases and J lost 0; bases outside the gene matches: 11. This CDR3 has 19 residues. The germline gives CDR1 KGHSH, CDR2 LQKENI. CDR3 nucleotide sequence: TGTGCCAGCTCACCAGGGGTAGCGGGGGCCTCGGGCTCCTACAATGAGCAGTTCTTC. Residues: CASSPGVAGASGSYNEQFF. Drawing the rest from reference TRBV18 and TRBJ2-1, the complete variable domain is NAGVMQNPRHLVRRRGQEARLRCSPMKGHSHVYWYRQLPEEGLKFMVYLQKENIIDESGMPKERFSAEFPKEGPSILRIQQVVRGDSAAYFCASSPGVAGASGSYNEQFFGPGTRLTVL.

J is TRBJ2-5 and V is TRBV7-9; weak D call: TRBD1 (6 bases). Germline CDR1 SEHNR, CDR2 FQNEAQ (reference sequence). The CDR3 is 15 residues long. Trimming stripped 2 bases from V and 6 bases from J, with 16 bases between. CDR3 bases: TGTGCCAGCAGCTTATCAGGGGCAGACGGGAAGACCCAGTACTTC. It translates to CASSLSGADGKTQYF.

The DNA of the CDR3 is TGTGCCAGCAGTGAGGGCTCCAACCAAGAGACCCAGTACTTC. Encoded protein: CASSEGSNQETQYF. The V gene is TRBV2, the J gene TRBJ2-5; D unclear. The CDR3 spans 14 residues. The V gene's germline CDR1 is SNHLY and CDR2 FYNNEI. Trimming removed 3 bases from V and 0 bases from J, with 8 bases in between.

This chain joins TRBV6-1 and TRBJ2-4; either TRBD1 or TRBD2 may fit D (6 bases each). V lost 1 base, J lost 8 bases, and 12 bases lay in between. The CDR3 extends over 14 amino acids. Germline V gives CDR1 MNHNS, CDR2 SASEGT. The CDR3 region is CASSEGSGADIQYF. CDR3 coding DNA: TGTGCCAGCAGTGAAGGGTCGGGGGCAGACATTCAGTACTTC.

This chain links TRBV28 with TRBJ2-5; 9 bases align to TRBD1. Gene TRBJ2-7 matches the end of the DNA better, so the J call may be wrong. Germline V lookup: CDR1 MDHEN, CDR2 SYDVKM. The CDR3 is made up of 16 amino acids. Here the CDR3 reads CASSLNRGRTPYEQYF. The CDR3 DNA reads as TGTGCCAGCAGTTTAAACAGGGGGCGAACCCCCTACGAGCAGTACTTC.